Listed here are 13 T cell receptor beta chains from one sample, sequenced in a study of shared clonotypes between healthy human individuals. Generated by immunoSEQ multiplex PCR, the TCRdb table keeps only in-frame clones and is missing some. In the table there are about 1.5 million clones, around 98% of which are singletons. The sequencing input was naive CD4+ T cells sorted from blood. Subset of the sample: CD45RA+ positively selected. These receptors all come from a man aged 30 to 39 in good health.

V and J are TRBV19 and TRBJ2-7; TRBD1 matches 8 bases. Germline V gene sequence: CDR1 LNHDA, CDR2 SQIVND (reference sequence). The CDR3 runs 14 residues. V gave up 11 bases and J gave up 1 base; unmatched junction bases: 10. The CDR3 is CADPDRGLSYEQYF. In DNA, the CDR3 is TGTGCCGATCCCGACAGGGGCTTATCCTACGAGCAGTACTTC.

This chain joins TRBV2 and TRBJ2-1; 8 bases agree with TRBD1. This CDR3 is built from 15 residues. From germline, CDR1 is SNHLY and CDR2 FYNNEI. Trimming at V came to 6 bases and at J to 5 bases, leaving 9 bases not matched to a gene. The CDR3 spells CASSPRTGNHNEQFF. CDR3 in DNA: TGTGCCAGCAGCCCACGGACAGGGAACCACAATGAGCAGTTCTTC.

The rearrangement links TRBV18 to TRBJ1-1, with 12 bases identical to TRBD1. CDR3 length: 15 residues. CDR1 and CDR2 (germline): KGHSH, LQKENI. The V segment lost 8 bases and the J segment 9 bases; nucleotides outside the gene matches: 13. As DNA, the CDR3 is TGTGCCAGCCAACCCCCGGGACAGGGGGCGGTGAAAGCTTTCTTT. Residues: CASQPPGQGAVKAFF.

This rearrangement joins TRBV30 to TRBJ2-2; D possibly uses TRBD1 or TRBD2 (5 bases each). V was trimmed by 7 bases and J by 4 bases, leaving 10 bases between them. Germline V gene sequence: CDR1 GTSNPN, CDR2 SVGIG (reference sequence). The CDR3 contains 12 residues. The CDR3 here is CAYRGSTGELFF. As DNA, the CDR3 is TGTGCCTACCGGGGCTCCACCGGGGAGCTGTTTTTT.

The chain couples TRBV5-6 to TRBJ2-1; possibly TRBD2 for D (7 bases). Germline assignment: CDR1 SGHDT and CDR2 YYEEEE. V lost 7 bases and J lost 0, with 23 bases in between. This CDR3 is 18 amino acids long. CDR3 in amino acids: CASSRGASGLISYNEQFF. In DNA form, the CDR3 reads TGTGCCAGCTCCCGGGGGGCTAGCGGATTGATCTCCTACAATGAGCAGTTCTTC.

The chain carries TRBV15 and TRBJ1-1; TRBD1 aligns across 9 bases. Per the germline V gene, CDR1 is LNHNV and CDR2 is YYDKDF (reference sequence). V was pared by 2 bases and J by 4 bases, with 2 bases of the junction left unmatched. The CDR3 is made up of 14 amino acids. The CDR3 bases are TGTGCCACCAGCAGAATGACAGGGGGCACTGAAGCTTTCTTT. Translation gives CATSRMTGGTEAFF.

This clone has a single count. The CDR3 sequence: CSASDQDIQYF. The CDR3 DNA sequence: TGCAGTGCGTCGGATCAGGACATTCAGTACTTC. V gene TRBV20-1 combines with J gene TRBJ2-4; no reliable D call. V was cut by 6 bases and J by 8 bases, with 11 bases left in between. The CDR3 contains 11 residues. CDR1 is DFQATT and CDR2 is SNEGSKA in the germline V gene (reference sequence).

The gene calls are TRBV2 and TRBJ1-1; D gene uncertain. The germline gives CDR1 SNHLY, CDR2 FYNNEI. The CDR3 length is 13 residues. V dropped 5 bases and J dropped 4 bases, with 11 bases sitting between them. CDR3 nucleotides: TGTGCCAGCAGTTGGGAGGGAGGCACTGAAGCTTTCTTT. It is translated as CASSWEGGTEAFF.

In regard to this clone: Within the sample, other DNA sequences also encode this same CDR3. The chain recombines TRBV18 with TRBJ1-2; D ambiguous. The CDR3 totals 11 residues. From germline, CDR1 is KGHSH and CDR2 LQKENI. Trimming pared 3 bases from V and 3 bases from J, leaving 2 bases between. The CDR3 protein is CASSPDYGYTF. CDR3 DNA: TGTGCCAGCTCACCGGACTATGGCTACACCTTC.

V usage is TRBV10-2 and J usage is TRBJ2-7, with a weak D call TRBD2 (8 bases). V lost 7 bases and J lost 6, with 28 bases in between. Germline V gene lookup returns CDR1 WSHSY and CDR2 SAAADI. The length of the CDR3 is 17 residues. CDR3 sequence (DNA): TGCGCCAGCATCCCCGACAGGGATGACGGGAGGGCCTCCGAGCAGTACTTC. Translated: CASIPDRDDGRASEQYF.

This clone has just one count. CDR3 in DNA: TGCGCCAGCAGTAGGGGGACGGAGCCCCAGCATTTT. This translates into CASSRGTEPQHF. The chain is built from TRBV10-1 and TRBJ1-5, with TRBD1 as a possible D gene (6 bases). The CDR3 sequence is 12 residues long. Germline CDR1 WNHNN, CDR2 SYGVQD (reference sequence). V shed 5 bases and J shed 8 bases, with 10 bases lying between them.

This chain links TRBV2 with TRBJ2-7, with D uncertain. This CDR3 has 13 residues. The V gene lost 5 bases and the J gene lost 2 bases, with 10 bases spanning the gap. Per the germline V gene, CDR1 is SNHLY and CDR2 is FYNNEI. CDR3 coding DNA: TGTGCCAGCAGTCGGACCTCCACCTACGAGCAGTACTTC. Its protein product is CASSRTSTYEQYF.

This CDR3 is CASSPIGGLYEQYF. CDR3 coding DNA: TGTGCCAGCAGCCCTATAGGCGGCCTCTACGAGCAGTACTTC. The chain employs TRBV7-9 and TRBJ2-7; D call uncertain. This CDR3 region has 14 residues. The germline V and J ends were trimmed by 5 bases and 3 bases, with 14 bases remaining between them. Germline lookup yields CDR1 SEHNR and CDR2 FQNEAQ (reference sequence).